Described below is a single T cell receptor beta chain sequence and its context. Participants came from about 24 US areas, aged roughly 18 to 95 years. What the recovered Cohort 3 donors had was two negative PCRs, clearance, or symptom resolution. This sample stems from a study of blood T cell repertoires in COVID-19. Overall study: Both acute and convalescent COVID-19 samples were obtained from the United States, Italy and Spain.

Trimming took off 4 bases at V and 7 bases at J, with 17 bases between the two ends. The germline CDR1 and CDR2 sequences are GTSNPN and SVGIG (reference sequence). CDR3 length equals 15 residues. TCRdb's table, derived via immunoSEQ multiplex PCR, lists solely in-frame clones and lacks some. The sample yields roughly 250,000 clones, around 87% seen once. The chain carries TRBV30 and TRBJ1-6; D remains ambiguous. Sequenced sample: PBMCs or T cells enriched from blood (not recorded which). The sequence was collected from a woman aged 50 to 60 who had recovered from COVID-19. The CDR3 here is CAWTRRAPGNSPLHF. CDR3 in DNA: TGTGCCTGGACCAGAAGGGCCCCGGGGAATTCACCCCTCCACTTT.